This TCR beta chain was observed in a study of cytomegalovirus exposure and HLA in healthy donors. Findings of the study overall: The majority of TCR sequences were rare, yet some public TCRs appeared in many donors. Several of the most significant clusters appeared, in a later analysis, to be linked to common viral pathogens.

In the PCR, 60 Vbeta and 13 Jbeta primers were used. Per the authors' pipeline: A later analysis tallied 80 million or so unique TCR beta chains, some 10 million of them shared. Profiled with immunoSEQ multiplex PCR; TCRdb holds only in-frame clones, not every one. D and trimming come from the DNA, and the V and J calls and clone size come from that table. The sample includes 150,000 to 250,000 clones, 82% seen only once; the top ten take roughly 0.098%. Germline lookup yields CDR1 LNHNV and CDR2 YYDKDF (reference sequence). The CDR3 loop spans 15 amino acids. V was pared by 1 base and J by 4 bases, with 13 bases between. Comment on this clone: Its antigen is as yet unknown.

The V gene is TRBV15, the J gene TRBJ1-1; D is possibly TRBD1 (5 bases). This TCR came from a boy aged 2 to 10 in good health and CMV-seronegative. Sequenced: PBMCs. The CDR3 loop reads CATSRVGVGPTEAFF. The CDR3 nucleotides are TGTGCCACCAGCAGAGTTGGAGTGGGGCCCACTGAAGCTTTCTTT.